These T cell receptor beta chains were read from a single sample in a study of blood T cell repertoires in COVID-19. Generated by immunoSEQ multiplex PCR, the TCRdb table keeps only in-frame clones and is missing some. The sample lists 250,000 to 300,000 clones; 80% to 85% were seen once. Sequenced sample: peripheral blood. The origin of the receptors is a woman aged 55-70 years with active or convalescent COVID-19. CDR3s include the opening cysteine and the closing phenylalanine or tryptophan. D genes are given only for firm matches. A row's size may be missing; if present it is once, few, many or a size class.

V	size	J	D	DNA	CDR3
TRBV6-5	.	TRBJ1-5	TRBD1	TGTGCCAGCAGGACAGGGTTGGTCAATCAGCCCCAGCATTTT	CASRTGLVNQPQHF
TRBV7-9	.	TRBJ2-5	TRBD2	TGTGCCAGCAGCTTTCGGACTAGCGGGGGGCGGTGGGAGACCCAGTACTTC	CASSFRTSGGRWETQYF
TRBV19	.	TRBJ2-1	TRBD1	TGTGCCAGTAGTGCGCTTACACAGGGGGTGAATGAGCAGTTCTTC	CASSALTQGVNEQFF
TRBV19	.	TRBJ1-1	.	TGTGCCAGCAGTAAAGGAGGCGGGCGGACTGAAGCTTTCTTT	CASSKGGGRTEAFF
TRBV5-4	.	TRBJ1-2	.	TGTGCCAGCAGCTTGGGGACAGCTAACTATGGCTACACCTTC	CASSLGTANYGYTF
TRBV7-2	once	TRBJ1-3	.	TGTGCCAGCGGTACAGGATACTCTGGAAACACCATATATTTT	CASGTGYSGNTIYF
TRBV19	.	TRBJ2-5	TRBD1	TGTGCCAGTAGTGGACAGGGGATTGGGGAGACCCAGTACTTC	CASSGQGIGETQYF
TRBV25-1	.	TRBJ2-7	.	TGTGCCAGCAGCGGGGAACTCTACGAGCAGTACTTC	CASSGELYEQYF
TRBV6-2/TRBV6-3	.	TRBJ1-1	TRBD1	TGTGCCAGCAGTTACCCCCGGGACAGCTACACTGAAGCTTTCTTT	CASSYPRDSYTEAFF
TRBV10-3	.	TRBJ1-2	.	TGTGCCATCAGTGACCCTACAGTGAACTATGGCTACACCTTC	CAISDPTVNYGYTF
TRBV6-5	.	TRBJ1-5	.	TGTGCCAGCAGTTATGCCCACAGGGCTCAGCCCCAGCATTTT	CASSYAHRAQPQHF
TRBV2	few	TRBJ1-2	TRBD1	TGTGCCAGCCGTACAGGGGTGAGGAGCTACACCTTC	CASRTGVRSYTF
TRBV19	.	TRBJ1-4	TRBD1	TGTGCCAGTAGTGTGACAGGGGGAGATGAAAAACTGTTTTTT	CASSVTGGDEKLFF
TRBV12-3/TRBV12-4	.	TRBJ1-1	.	TGTGCCAGCAGTTTAGCCGCTGAAGCTTTCTTT	CASSLAAEAFF
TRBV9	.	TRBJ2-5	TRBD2	TGTGCCAGCAGCGTAACCCCAGCGGGGGGGGTTGAGACCCAGTACTTC	CASSVTPAGGVETQYF
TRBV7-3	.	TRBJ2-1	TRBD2	TGTGCCAGCAGCACACAGCGGGGCCCCTACAATGAGCAGTTCTTC	CASSTQRGPYNEQFF
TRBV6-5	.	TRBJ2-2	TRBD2	TGTGCCAGCAGTTACTCGGGACTACGCACCGGGGAGCTGTTTTTT	CASSYSGLRTGELFF
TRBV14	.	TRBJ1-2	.	TGTGCCAGCAGCCAAGGGGCTGGAATTTATGGCTACACCTTC	CASSQGAGIYGYTF
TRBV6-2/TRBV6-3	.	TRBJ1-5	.	TGTGCCAGCAGTTACGATCAGGGCGGTAGCAATCAGCCCCAGCATTTT	CASSYDQGGSNQPQHF
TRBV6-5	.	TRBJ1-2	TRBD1	TGTGCCAGCGGCCGTGGACAGGGAAATGGCTACACCTTC	CASGRGQGNGYTF
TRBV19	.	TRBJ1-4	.	TGTGCCAGTAGCATGCGCCTAGGAGGAGATGAAAAACTGTTTTTT	CASSMRLGGDEKLFF
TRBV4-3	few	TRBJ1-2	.	TGCGCCAGCAGCCAAGATAACGGGAACTATGGCTACACCTTC	CASSQDNGNYGYTF
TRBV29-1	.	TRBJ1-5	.	TGCAGCGTTTCAGGGGACTACAATCAGCCCCAGCATTTT	CSVSGDYNQPQHF
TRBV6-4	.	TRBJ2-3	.	TGTGCCAGCAGTGACTCAGGGACTCTAGATACGCAGTATTTT	CASSDSGTLDTQYF
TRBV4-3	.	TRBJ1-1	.	TGCGCCAGCAGCCAAGATCCGGGACTGGGACCTGAAGCTTTCTTT	CASSQDPGLGPEAFF
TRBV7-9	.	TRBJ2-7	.	TGTGCCAGCAGCCCATTCGTGGCCAATCCTTGGGAGCAGTACTTC	CASSPFVANPWEQYF
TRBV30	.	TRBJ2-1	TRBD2	TGTGCCTGGAGTATGGTATTAGCGGGGGTCAATGAGCAGTTCTTC	CAWSMVLAGVNEQFF
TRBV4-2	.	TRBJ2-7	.	TGTGCCAGCAGAGCAGGGATTGGGAAATCCTACGAGCAGTACTTC	CASRAGIGKSYEQYF
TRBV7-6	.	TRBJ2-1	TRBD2	TGTGCCAGCAGCCCAACTAGCGGGGGGACCCTTCGAGATGACAATGAGCAGTTCTTC	CASSPTSGGTLRDDNEQFF
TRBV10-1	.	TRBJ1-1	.	TGCGCCAGCAGTGAGATCTTCGGCACTGAAGCTTTCTTT	CASSEIFGTEAFF
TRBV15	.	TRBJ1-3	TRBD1	TGTGCCACCAGCAGAAGGACAGGGATTGGAAACACCATATATTTT	CATSRRTGIGNTIYF
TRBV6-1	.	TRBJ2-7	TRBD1	TGTGCCAGCAGCGAAGGGGGCTTAAGGACCTACGAGCAGTACTTC	CASSEGGLRTYEQYF
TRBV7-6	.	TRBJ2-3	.	TGTGCCAGCAGCTCTCTAGGCGGGGGCCGCACAGATACGCAGTATTTT	CASSSLGGGRTDTQYF
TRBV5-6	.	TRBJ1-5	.	TGTGCCAGCAGCCCCGGGAGGGGGTGGAATCAGCCCCAGCATTTT	CASSPGRGWNQPQHF
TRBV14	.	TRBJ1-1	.	TGTGCCAGCAGCCACCCGGGACTGCGGATGAACACTGAAGCTTTCTTT	CASSHPGLRMNTEAFF
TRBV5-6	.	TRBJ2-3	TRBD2	TGTGCCAGCAGCTTGGCTAGCGGGGGACTCACAGATACGCAGTATTTT	CASSLASGGLTDTQYF
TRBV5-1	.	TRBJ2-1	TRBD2	TGCGCCAGCAGCTCAGAGCGGGGGCCCAACAATGAGCAGTTCTTC	CASSSERGPNNEQFF
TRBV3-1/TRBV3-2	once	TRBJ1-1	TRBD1	TGTGCCAGCAGCCCGACAGGGGGTGCCATGAACACTGAAGCTTTCTTT	CASSPTGGAMNTEAFF
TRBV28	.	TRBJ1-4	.	TGTGCCAGCAGGGGGGGTCCCAGTAGTGAAAAACTGTTTTTT	CASRGGPSSEKLFF
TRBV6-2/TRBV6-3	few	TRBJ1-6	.	TGTGCCAGCAGTTACGATACAGGGCTTGCACCCCTCCACTTT	CASSYDTGLAPLHF
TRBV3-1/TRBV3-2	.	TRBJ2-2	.	TGTGCCAGCAGCCGGTTGGGGGGGCCTATTATGACCGGGGAGCTGTTTTTT	CASSRLGGPIMTGELFF
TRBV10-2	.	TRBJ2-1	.	TGCGCCAGCAGTGAAGGGGGAGCCCCCAATGAGCAGTTCTTC	CASSEGGAPNEQFF
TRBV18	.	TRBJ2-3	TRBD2	TGTGCCAGCTCACGCGGGGGGGCTAGCACAGATACGCAGTATTTT	CASSRGGASTDTQYF
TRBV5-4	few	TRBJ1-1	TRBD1	TGTGCCAGCAGCACCAAGACAGGGGGGAACACTGAAGCTTTCTTT	CASSTKTGGNTEAFF
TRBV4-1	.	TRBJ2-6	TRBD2	TGCGCCAGCAGCCCGCGACCGCTTGGGACTAGCTTCTCTGGGGCCAACGTCCTGACTTTC	CASSPRPLGTSFSGANVLTF
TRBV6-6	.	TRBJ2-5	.	TGTGCCAGCAGTCCAACCAGACAGCAAGAGACCCAGTACTTC	CASSPTRQQETQYF
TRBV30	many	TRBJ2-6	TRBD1	TGTGCCTGCCACAGGGACAGGGGAAGGCCAGGGGCCAACGTCCTGACTTTC	CACHRDRGRPGANVLTF
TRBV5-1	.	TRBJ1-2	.	TGCGCCAGCAGCTTAGCAGGGGTCTATGGCTACACCTTC	CASSLAGVYGYTF
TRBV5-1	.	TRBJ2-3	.	TGCGCCAGCAGCTTGCGCCAGGGGATATTCGGCACAGATACGCAGTATTTT	CASSLRQGIFGTDTQYF
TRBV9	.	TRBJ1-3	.	TGTGCCAGCAGCGTAGTAAGCGGCGGAAACACCATATATTTT	CASSVVSGGNTIYF
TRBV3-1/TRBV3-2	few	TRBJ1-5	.	TGTGCCAGCAGCCCCGGGGGGCCGAATCAGCCCCAGCATTTT	CASSPGGPNQPQHF